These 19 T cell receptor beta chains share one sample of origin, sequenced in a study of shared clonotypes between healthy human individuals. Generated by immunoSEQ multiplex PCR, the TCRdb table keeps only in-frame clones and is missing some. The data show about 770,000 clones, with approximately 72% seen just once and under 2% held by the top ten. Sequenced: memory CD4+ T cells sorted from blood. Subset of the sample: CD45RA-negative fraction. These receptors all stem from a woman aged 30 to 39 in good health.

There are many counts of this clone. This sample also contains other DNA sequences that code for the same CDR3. The CDR3 loop reads CASSGQGQETQYF. The CDR3 DNA is TGTGCCAGCTCTGGACAGGGGCAAGAGACCCAGTACTTC. The chain joins TRBV25-1 to TRBJ2-5; 9 nucleotides agree with TRBD1. Germline CDR1 and CDR2: MGHDK and SYGVNS. This CDR3 has 13 amino acids. V trimming: 8 bases; J trimming: 2 bases; junction bases outside the gene matches: 3.

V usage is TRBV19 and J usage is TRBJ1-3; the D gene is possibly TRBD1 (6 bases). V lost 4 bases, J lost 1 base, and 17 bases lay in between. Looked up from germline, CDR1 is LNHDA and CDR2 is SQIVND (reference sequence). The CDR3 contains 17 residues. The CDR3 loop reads CASSRRHREGSGNTIYF. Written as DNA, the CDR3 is TGTGCCAGTAGTAGAAGACACAGGGAAGGATCTGGAAACACCATATATTTT.

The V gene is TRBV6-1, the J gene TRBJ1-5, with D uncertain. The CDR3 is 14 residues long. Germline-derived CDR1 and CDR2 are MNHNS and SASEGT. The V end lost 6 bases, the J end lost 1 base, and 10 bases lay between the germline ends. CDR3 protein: CASRSRSSNQPQHF. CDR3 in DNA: TGTGCCAGCAGGTCCCGGTCCAGCAATCAGCCCCAGCATTTT.

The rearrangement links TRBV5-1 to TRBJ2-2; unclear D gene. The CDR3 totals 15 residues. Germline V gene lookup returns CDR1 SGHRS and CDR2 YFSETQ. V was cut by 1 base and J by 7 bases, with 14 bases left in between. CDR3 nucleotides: TGCGCCAGCAGCTTGTTGTGGGGATCGGGCGGGGAGCTGTTTTTT. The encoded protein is CASSLLWGSGGELFF.

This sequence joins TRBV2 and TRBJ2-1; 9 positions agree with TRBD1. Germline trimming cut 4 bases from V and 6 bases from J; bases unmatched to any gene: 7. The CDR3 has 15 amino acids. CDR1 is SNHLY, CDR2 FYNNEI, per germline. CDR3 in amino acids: CASSAIGTGSNEQFF. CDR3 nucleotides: TGTGCCAGCAGTGCTATTGGGACAGGGAGCAATGAGCAGTTCTTC.

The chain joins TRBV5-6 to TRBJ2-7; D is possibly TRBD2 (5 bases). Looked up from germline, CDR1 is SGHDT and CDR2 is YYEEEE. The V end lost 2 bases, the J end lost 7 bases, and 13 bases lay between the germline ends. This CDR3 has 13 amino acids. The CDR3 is CASSFRISGEQYF. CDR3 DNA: TGTGCCAGCAGCTTCAGGATCTCGGGGGAGCAGTACTTC. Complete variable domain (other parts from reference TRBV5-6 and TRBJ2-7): DAGVTQSPTHLIKTRGQQVTLRCSPKSGHDTVSWYQQALGQGPQFIFQYYEEEERQRGNFPDRFSGHQFPNYSSELNVNALLLGDSALYLCASSFRISGEQYFGPGTRLTVT.

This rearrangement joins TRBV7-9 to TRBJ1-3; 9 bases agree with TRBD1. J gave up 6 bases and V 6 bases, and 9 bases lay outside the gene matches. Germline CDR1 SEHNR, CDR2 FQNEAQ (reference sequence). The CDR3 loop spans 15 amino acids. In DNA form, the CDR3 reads TGTGCCAGCAGTTTGAGGACAGGGGCGGTAAACACCATATATTTT. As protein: CASSLRTGAVNTIYF.

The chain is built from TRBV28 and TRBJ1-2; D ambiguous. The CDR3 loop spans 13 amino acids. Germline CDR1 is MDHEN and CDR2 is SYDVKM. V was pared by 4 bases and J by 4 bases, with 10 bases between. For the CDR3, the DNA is TGTGCCAGCAGTTCCACTACGAGCTATGGCTACACCTTC. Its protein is CASSSTTSYGYTF.

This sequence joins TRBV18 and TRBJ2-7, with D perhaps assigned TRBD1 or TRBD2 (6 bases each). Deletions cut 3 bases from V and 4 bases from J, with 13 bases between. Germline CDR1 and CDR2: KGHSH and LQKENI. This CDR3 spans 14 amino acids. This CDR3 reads CASSPRDTQYEQYF. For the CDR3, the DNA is TGTGCCAGCTCACCGCGGGACACCCAGTACGAGCAGTACTTC.

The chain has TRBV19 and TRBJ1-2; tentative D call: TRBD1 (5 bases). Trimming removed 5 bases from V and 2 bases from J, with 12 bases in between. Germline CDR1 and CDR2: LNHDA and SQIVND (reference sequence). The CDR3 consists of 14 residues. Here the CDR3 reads CASSPGWGNYGYTF. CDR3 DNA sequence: TGTGCCAGTAGTCCGGGATGGGGGAACTATGGCTACACCTTC. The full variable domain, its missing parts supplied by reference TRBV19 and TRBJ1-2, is DGGITQSPKYLFRKEGQNVTLSCEQNLNHDAMYWYRQDPGQGLRLIYYSQIVNDFQKGDIAEGYSVSREKKESFPLTVTSAQKNPTAFYLCASSPGWGNYGYTFGSGTRLTVV.

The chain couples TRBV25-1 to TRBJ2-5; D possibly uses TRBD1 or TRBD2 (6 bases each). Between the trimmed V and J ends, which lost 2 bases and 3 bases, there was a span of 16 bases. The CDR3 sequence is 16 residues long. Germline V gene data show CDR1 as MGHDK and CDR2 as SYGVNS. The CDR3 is CASSEPRGVLEETQYF. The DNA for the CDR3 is TGTGCCAGCAGTGAACCGAGGGGGGTTTTGGAAGAGACCCAGTACTTC.

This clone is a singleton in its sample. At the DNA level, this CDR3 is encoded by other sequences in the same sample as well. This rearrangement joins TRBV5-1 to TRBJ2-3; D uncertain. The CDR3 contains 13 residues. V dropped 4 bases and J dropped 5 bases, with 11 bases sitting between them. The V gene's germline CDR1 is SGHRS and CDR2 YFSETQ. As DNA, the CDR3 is TGCGCCAGCAGCCCGGACGGAAAAGATACGCAGTATTTT. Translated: CASSPDGKDTQYF.

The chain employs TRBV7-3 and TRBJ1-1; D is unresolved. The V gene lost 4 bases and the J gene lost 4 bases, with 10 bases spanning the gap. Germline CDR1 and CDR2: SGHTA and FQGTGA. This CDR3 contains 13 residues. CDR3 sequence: CASSSTIGTEAFF. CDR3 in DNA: TGTGCCAGCAGCTCTACTATCGGCACTGAAGCTTTCTTT.

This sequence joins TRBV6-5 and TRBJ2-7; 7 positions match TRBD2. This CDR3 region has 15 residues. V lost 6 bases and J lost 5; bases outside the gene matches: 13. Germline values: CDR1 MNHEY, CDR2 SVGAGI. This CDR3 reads CASRSGGSGTHEQYF. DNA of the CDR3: TGTGCCAGCAGGTCGGGGGGATCGGGTACGCACGAGCAGTACTTC.

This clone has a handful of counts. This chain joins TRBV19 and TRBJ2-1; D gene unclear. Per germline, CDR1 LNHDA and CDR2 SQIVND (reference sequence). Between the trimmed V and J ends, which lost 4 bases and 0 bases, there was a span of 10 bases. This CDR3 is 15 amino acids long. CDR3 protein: CASSKDASSYNEQFF. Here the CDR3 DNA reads TGTGCCAGTAGTAAGGACGCTAGCTCCTACAATGAGCAGTTCTTC.

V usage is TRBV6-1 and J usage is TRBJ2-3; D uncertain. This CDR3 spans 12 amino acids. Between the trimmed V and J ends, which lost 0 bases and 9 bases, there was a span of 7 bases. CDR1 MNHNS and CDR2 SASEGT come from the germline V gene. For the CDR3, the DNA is TGTGCCAGCAGTGAAGCCGGCCAAACGCAGTATTTT. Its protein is CASSEAGQTQYF.

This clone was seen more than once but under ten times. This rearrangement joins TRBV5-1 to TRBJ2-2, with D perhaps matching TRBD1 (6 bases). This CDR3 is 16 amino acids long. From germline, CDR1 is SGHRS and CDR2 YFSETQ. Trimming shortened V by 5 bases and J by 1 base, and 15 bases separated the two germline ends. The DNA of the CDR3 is TGCGCCAGCAGAGCACCGGGACACCTGAACACCGGGGAGCTGTTTTTT. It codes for CASRAPGHLNTGELFF.

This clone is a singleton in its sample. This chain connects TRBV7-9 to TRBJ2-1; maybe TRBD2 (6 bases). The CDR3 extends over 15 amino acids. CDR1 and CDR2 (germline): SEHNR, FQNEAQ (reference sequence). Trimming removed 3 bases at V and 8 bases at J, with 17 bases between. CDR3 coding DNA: TGTGCCAGCAGCTTTTCCGGGAGACGAGGGGATGAGCAGTTCTTC. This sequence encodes CASSFSGRRGDEQFF.

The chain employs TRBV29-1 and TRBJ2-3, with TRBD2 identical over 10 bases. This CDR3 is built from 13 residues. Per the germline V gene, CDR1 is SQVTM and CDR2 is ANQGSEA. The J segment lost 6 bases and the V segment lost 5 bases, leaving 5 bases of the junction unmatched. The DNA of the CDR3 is TGCAGCGTTATAGCGGGGGGTATTGATACGCAGTATTTT. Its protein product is CSVIAGGIDTQYF.